This T cell receptor (beta chain) was captured by sequencing in a study of T cell repertoires in cytomegalovirus infection. Looking at the study overall: The authors relied on CMV epitopes, both recently identified HLA-C-restricted and well-studied HLA-B-restricted. Through public TCR beta signatures, both CMV infection and matching HLA type were indicated.

Study observations and caveats: It was HLA-C-restricted CMV-specific TCR beta clonotypes that dominated the response ex vivo.

MiXCR, applied by TCRdb to the reads, yields one record per CDR3 protein. This sample carries roughly 500,000 distinct CDR3 sequences, around 30% of them seen once, and the ten largest clones take around a sixth. The CDR3 length is 14 residues. V shed 6 bases and J shed 1 base, with 12 bases lying between them. This clonotype has more than one count but fewer than ten. Its specificity is not known. This receptor was taken from a human donor in good health (CMV status not recorded). Some clones in this sample may be carry-over from other donors' samples. The source was cultured PBMCs, collected from culture after CMV antigen stimulation. This chain links TRBV12-3 or TRBV12-4 with TRBJ2-5; D gene unclear. In DNA form, the CDR3 reads TGTGCCAGCAGCGTAGCCTTTGGCCAAGAGACCCAGTACTTC. This encodes CASSVAFGQETQYF.